This T cell receptor (beta chain) emerged from a study of shared clonotypes between healthy human individuals. Here immunoSEQ multiplex PCR was the method, and the copy in TCRdb shows in-frame clones only, minus some. The table shows around 980,000 clones, with about 84% occurring only once. The CDR3 totals 17 residues. Germline trimming cut 3 bases from V and 6 bases from J; bases unmatched to any gene: 15. Germline CDR1 reads LNHNV; CDR2 reads YYDKDF (reference sequence). The chain carries TRBV15 and TRBJ2-3, with 7 bases matching TRBD1. The sequenced material came from memory CD4+ T cells from PBMCs. Stated subset: CD45RA-negative fraction. This receptor was taken from a man aged 18 to 29 in good health. Some clones in this sample may be carry-over from other donors' samples. The CDR3 region is CATSSDLVGRGTDTQYF. CDR3 DNA: TGTGCCACCAGCAGTGATTTGGTTGGCAGGGGGACCGATACGCAGTATTTT.